Shown below are 24 T cell receptor beta chains from a single sample sequenced in a study of control samples from healthy donors and cancer patients. Generated by immunoSEQ multiplex PCR, the TCRdb table keeps only in-frame clones and is missing some. The table shows over 70,000 clones, with around nine tenths occurring only once. Sequencing was performed on blood. These receptors originate from a woman aged 55-75 years in good health.

The chain recombines TRBV28 with TRBJ1-3; D is undetermined. The ends were cut back, 3 bases at V and 5 bases at J, with 8 bases in the middle. There are 13 residues in the CDR3. Germline V CDR1 and CDR2: MDHEN, SYDVKM. The CDR3 sequence is CASSFPERNTIYF. CDR3 DNA: TGTGCCAGCAGTTTTCCAGAGAGAAACACCATATATTTT.

This clone has at least ten counts. This chain joins TRBV2 and TRBJ1-1; a possible D gene is TRBD1 (6 bases). CDR3 size: 14 residues. Between the trimmed V and J ends, which lost 7 bases and 3 bases, there was a span of 15 bases. Per germline, CDR1 SNHLY and CDR2 FYNNEI. CDR3 loop: CASIRYAGDTEAFF. The CDR3 DNA follows: TGTGCCAGCATAAGGTACGCAGGGGACACTGAAGCTTTCTTT.

J is TRBJ1-5 and V is TRBV2; maybe TRBD1 (6 bases). In germline, CDR1 is SNHLY, CDR2 FYNNEI. CDR3 length: 14 residues. V was clipped by 7 bases and J by 5 bases, with 15 bases between them. The CDR3 loop is CASTLAAGDQPQHF. CDR3 nucleotide sequence: TGTGCCAGCACTCTTGCAGCAGGGGATCAGCCCCAGCATTTT.

The sample holds one count of this clone. The sample has other DNA sequences that encode this CDR3 too. The genes are TRBV15 and TRBJ1-1, with D uncertain. Germline V gene sequence: CDR1 LNHNV, CDR2 YYDKDF (reference sequence). The CDR3 loop spans 13 amino acids. Trimming cost V 1 base and J 0 bases, with 3 bases left between them. This CDR3 is CATSRGVNTEAFF. For the CDR3, the DNA is TGTGCCACCAGCAGAGGGGTGAACACTGAAGCTTTCTTT. The full variable domain, its missing parts supplied by reference TRBV15 and TRBJ1-1, is DAMVIQNPRYQVTQFGKPVTLSCSQTLNHNVMYWYQQKSSQAPKLLFHYYDKDFNNEADTPDNFQSRRPNTSFCFLDIRSPGLGDTAMYLCATSRGVNTEAFFGQGTRLTVV.

The genes are TRBV28 and TRBJ1-6, with TRBD1 as a possible D gene (6 bases). The germline CDR1 and CDR2 sequences are MDHEN and SYDVKM. CDR3 length: 16 amino acids. Trimming removed 11 bases from V and 6 bases from J, with 23 bases in between. The CDR3 protein is CAPTSIHTRGNSPLHF. In DNA form, the CDR3 reads TGTGCCCCCACCTCAATTCACACCAGGGGTAATTCACCCCTCCACTTT.

The rearrangement joins TRBV28 to TRBJ2-7; D tentatively fits TRBD1 or TRBD2 (7 bases each). The CDR3 is 14 residues long. V shed 6 bases and J shed 2 bases, with 14 bases lying between them. Germline V gives CDR1 MDHEN, CDR2 SYDVKM. The CDR3 DNA sequence: TGTGCCAGCAGGGGGGGGGACAGACCCTACGAGCAGTACTTC. Translated, it gives CASRGGDRPYEQYF.

CDR3 in DNA: TGTGCCACCAGCACTCCTGCGGCAGGGACAGGCCTCCTAAGAGGGGAAAAACTGTTTTTT. The encoded protein is CATSTPAAGTGLLRGEKLFF. The chain combines TRBV15 with TRBJ1-4, with 8 bases matching TRBD1. Germline lookup yields CDR1 LNHNV and CDR2 YYDKDF (reference sequence). The CDR3 has 20 amino acids. The J segment lost 8 bases and the V segment lost 4 bases, leaving 24 bases of the junction unmatched. Full variable domain (rest looked up from reference TRBV15 and TRBJ1-4): DAMVIQNPRYQVTQFGKPVTLSCSQTLNHNVMYWYQQKSSQAPKLLFHYYDKDFNNEADTPDNFQSRRPNTSFCFLDIRSPGLGDTAMYLCATSTPAAGTGLLRGEKLFFGSGTQLSVL.

This clone was detected only once. J is TRBJ2-3 and V is TRBV6-5, with 10 positions matching TRBD2. CDR1 and CDR2 from the germline V gene are MNHEY and SVGAGI. V was pared by 5 bases and J by 3 bases, with 5 bases of the junction left unmatched. There are 15 residues in the CDR3. The CDR3 loop is CASSQRLAGTDTQYF. The CDR3 region has the DNA TGTGCCAGCAGTCAGAGACTAGCGGGTACAGATACGCAGTATTTT.

Concerning this clone itself: The germline gene is not matched at one end of the junction; a read error may be the cause. V and J are TRBV18 and TRBJ1-1; D gene uncertain. Per the germline V gene, CDR1 is KGHSH and CDR2 is LQKENI. The CDR3 consists of 16 residues. The CDR3 DNA follows: TGTGCCAACTCACCACTGGGTTCGGGGTCGAACACTGAAGCTTTCTTT. Protein product: CANSPLGSGSNTEAFF.

The chain has TRBV4-1 and TRBJ2-2, with TRBD2 matching 12 bases. The CDR3 contains 18 residues. After removal of 1 base from V and 3 bases from J, the junction contained 6 bases not matched to a gene. CDR1 MGHRA and CDR2 YSYEKL come from the germline V gene. In DNA form, the CDR3 reads TGCGCCAGCAGCCAAGTCCCTAGACTAGCGGGGGACACCGGGGAGCTGTTTTTT. This gives the protein CASSQVPRLAGDTGELFF.

The rearrangement joins TRBV15 to TRBJ2-4; TRBD1 aligns across 10 bases. Germline values: CDR1 LNHNV, CDR2 YYDKDF (reference sequence). The V segment lost 5 bases and the J segment 1 base; nucleotides outside the gene matches: 14. The CDR3 runs to 19 residues. The CDR3 DNA reads as TGTGCCACCAGCGGCGAGACAGGGGGCCCCTTGTTGGCCAAAAACATTCAGTACTTC. As protein: CATSGETGGPLLAKNIQYF.

A word on this clone: Other DNA variants within this sample encode the same CDR3. This chain joins TRBV4-3 and TRBJ1-1; D might be TRBD1 (6 bases). This CDR3 spans 13 amino acids. Germline-derived CDR1 and CDR2 are LGHNA and YSLEER. Trimming pared 3 bases from V and 1 base from J, leaving 6 bases between. CDR3 bases: TGCGCCAGCAGCCAGGACAGGAACACTGAAGCTTTCTTT. Its translation is CASSQDRNTEAFF.

This chain connects TRBV19 to TRBJ2-1, with D possibly being TRBD2 (6 bases). Germline CDR1 LNHDA, CDR2 SQIVND (reference sequence). V lost 6 bases and J lost 4, with 19 bases in between. The CDR3 sequence is 16 residues long. CDR3: CASRRTTGLPYNEQFF. CDR3 nucleotides: TGTGCCAGTAGGAGGACTACTGGGCTACCTTACAATGAGCAGTTCTTC.

The rearrangement joins TRBV6-5 to TRBJ1-6; D is possibly TRBD1 (5 bases). The CDR3 covers 14 residues. In germline, CDR1 is MNHEY, CDR2 SVGAGI. V lost 6 bases to trimming and J lost 10 bases, with 16 bases between them. DNA of the CDR3: TGTGCCAGCAGGAGGGACGGTGTAGGATCACCCCTCCACTTT. Translation: CASRRDGVGSPLHF.

The V and J genes are TRBV18 and TRBJ2-7, with TRBD1 identical over 8 bases. The CDR3 is 14 amino acids. The V segment lost 0 bases and the J segment 3 bases; nucleotides outside the gene matches: 1. The V gene's germline CDR1 is KGHSH and CDR2 LQKENI. In nucleotides, the CDR3 is TGTGCCAGCTCACCACCTGGACAGGGCTACGAGCAGTACTTC. As protein: CASSPPGQGYEQYF.

The sample holds one count of this clone. V usage is TRBV24-1 and J usage is TRBJ2-7; 9 nucleotides agree with TRBD1. The CDR3 contains 17 residues. CDR1 is KGHDR and CDR2 is SFDVKD in the germline V gene. V lost 5 bases, J lost 7 bases, and 17 bases stayed unmatched. The CDR3 sequence: CATSASAGGQGSREQYF. The CDR3 nucleotides are TGTGCCACCAGTGCCTCTGCGGGTGGACAGGGGAGCCGTGAGCAGTACTTC.

The chain recombines TRBV19 with TRBJ2-3, with a tentative D call TRBD1 (5 bases). CDR3 length equals 14 residues. The V gene lost 3 bases and the J gene lost 10 bases, with 17 bases spanning the gap. Germline CDR1 reads LNHDA; CDR2 reads SQIVND (reference sequence). The CDR3 nucleotides read TGTGCCAGTAGTATTTCAGGGAATGGGATCTCGCAGTATTTT. Translating it yields CASSISGNGISQYF.

The chain links TRBV24-1 to TRBJ2-3; D is uncertain. In germline, CDR1 is KGHDR, CDR2 SFDVKD. The CDR3 has 13 residues. V lost 4 bases, J lost 0 bases, and 4 bases lay in between. CDR3 loop: CATSDSSTDTQYF. The CDR3 DNA reads as TGTGCCACCAGTGACTCTAGCACAGATACGCAGTATTTT.

The rearrangement links TRBV5-1 to TRBJ2-3; 12 bases match TRBD2. CDR1 and CDR2 from the germline V gene are SGHRS and YFSETQ. The CDR3 sequence is 14 residues long. The trim removed 5 bases at V and 6 bases at J, leaving 4 bases unmatched. The CDR3 here is CASRLAGGLDTQYF. As DNA, the CDR3 is TGCGCCAGCAGGCTAGCGGGGGGGCTGGATACGCAGTATTTT.

The rearrangement uses TRBV15 and TRBJ2-2, with 7 positions matching TRBD2. The CDR3 sequence is 15 residues long. With V trimmed by 1 base and J by 3 bases, 2 bases remained unmatched. Germline CDR1 and CDR2: LNHNV and YYDKDF (reference sequence). The CDR3 DNA reads TGTGCCACCAGCAGAGGGGCGGGAGACACCGGGGAGCTGTTTTTT. Its translation is CATSRGAGDTGELFF.

The V gene is TRBV28, the J gene TRBJ1-1; D gene unclear. V was trimmed by 2 bases and J by 4 bases, leaving 8 bases between them. Germline V gene lookup returns CDR1 MDHEN and CDR2 SYDVKM. This CDR3 is 13 amino acids long. The CDR3 spells CASSLGMGTEAFF. The DNA of the CDR3 is TGTGCCAGCAGTTTAGGCATGGGCACTGAAGCTTTCTTT.

The chain couples TRBV18 to TRBJ2-7; D is undetermined. The CDR3 contains 12 residues. CDR1 is KGHSH and CDR2 is LQKENI in the germline V gene. The germline V and J ends were trimmed by 1 base and 5 bases, with 6 bases remaining between them. CDR3 DNA sequence: TGTGCCAGCTCACCACAGAGCAACGAGCAGTACTTC. It specifies CASSPQSNEQYF.

The V and J genes are TRBV10-3 and TRBJ1-1; a possible D gene is TRBD1 (5 bases). Deletions cut 11 bases from V and 0 bases from J, with 13 bases between. The V gene's germline CDR1 is ENHRY and CDR2 SYGVKD. The CDR3 totals 13 residues. CDR3 in amino acids: CARQEGLNTEAFF. The CDR3, as DNA: TGTGCCCGGCAAGAGGGGCTGAACACTGAAGCTTTCTTT.

This rearrangement joins TRBV5-1 to TRBJ1-2; D is perhaps TRBD1 (5 bases). Germline V CDR1 and CDR2: SGHRS, YFSETQ. V gave up 0 bases and J gave up 5 bases, with 8 bases separating them. The CDR3 is made up of 13 amino acids. The CDR3 nucleotides read TGCGCCAGCAGCTTGGAGACAGATTATGGCTACACCTTC. Translated: CASSLETDYGYTF.